This TCR beta chain was sequenced during a study of shared clonotypes between healthy human individuals. On the study more broadly: A donor's plate count was three for CD4 naive and three for CD4 memory; CD8 naive had two and CD8 memory one.

Clones were sequenced by immunoSEQ multiplex PCR, and TCRdb holds only the in-frame ones, with some missing. The sample yields 2,500,000 or so clones, roughly nine tenths seen once. Comment on this clone: The sample contains more than one DNA sequence encoding this CDR3.

V dropped 1 base and J dropped 7 bases, with 8 bases sitting between them. The germline CDR1 and CDR2 sequences are SEHNR and FQNEAQ (reference sequence). The CDR3 sequence is 13 residues long. Sequencing was performed on naive CD4+ T cells sorted from blood. As for subset: CD45RA+ positively selected. This sequence originates from a man between 18 and 35 years old in good health. V is TRBV7-9 and J is TRBJ2-1; unclear D gene. The CDR3 spells CASSLGLGNEQFF. The CDR3 nucleotides are TGTGCCAGCAGCTTAGGGTTGGGGAATGAGCAGTTCTTC.